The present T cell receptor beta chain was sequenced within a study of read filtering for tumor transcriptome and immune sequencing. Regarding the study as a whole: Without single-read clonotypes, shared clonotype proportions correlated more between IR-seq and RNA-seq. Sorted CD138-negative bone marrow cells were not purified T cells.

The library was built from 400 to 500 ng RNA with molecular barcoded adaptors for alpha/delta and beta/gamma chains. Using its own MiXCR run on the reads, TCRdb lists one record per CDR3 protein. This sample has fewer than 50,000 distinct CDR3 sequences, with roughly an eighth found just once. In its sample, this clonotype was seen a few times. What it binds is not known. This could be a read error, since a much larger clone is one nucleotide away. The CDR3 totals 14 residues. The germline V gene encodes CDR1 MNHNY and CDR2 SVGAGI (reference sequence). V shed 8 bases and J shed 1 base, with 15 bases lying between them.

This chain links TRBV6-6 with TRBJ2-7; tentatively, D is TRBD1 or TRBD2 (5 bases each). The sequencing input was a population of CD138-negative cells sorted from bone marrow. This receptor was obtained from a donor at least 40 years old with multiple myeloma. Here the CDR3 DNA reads TGTGCCAGCTGCCGGGGCGGACTTTCCTACGAGCAGTACTTC. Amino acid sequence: CASCRGGLSYEQYF.